These 6 T cell receptor beta chains originate from one sample sequenced in a study of early T cells in non-severe SARS-CoV-2 infection. A single record per CDR3 protein comes from TCRdb applying MiXCR to the 5' RACE reads. The repertoire holds 65,000 to 80,000 distinct CDR3 sequences, with roughly 10% as singletons. The sequencing input was whole blood. The receptor source for this set is an adult who was a healthcare worker with PCR-confirmed SARS-CoV-2 infection or an uninfected control (not recorded which).

The table lists this clonotype with a few counts. The rearrangement links TRBV9 to TRBJ1-6; D not certain. CDR3 size: 14 residues. The germline V gene encodes CDR1 SGDLS and CDR2 YYNGEE. With 3 bases removed from V and 10 bases from J, the gap between germline ends came to 14 bases. This chain's CDR3 is CASSEPPSDSPLHF. DNA of the CDR3: TGTGCCAGCAGCGAGCCCCCCTCAGACTCACCCCTCCACTTT.

This clonotype was counted a few times. The V and J genes are TRBV3-1 and TRBJ1-3, with TRBD1 matching over 8 bases. This CDR3 region has 15 residues. CDR1 is LGHDT and CDR2 is YNNKEL in the germline V gene (reference sequence). The V gene end was trimmed by 2 bases and the J gene end by 6 bases; junction bases not matched to a gene: 6. As DNA, the CDR3 is TGTGCCAGCAGCCAACGGACAGGGTTAGAAAACACCATATATTTT. It specifies CASSQRTGLENTIYF. The full variable domain, in which reference TRBV3-1 and TRBJ1-3 provide the parts outside the CDR3, is DTAVSQTPKYLVTQMGNDKSIKCEQNLGHDTMYWYKQDSKKFLKIMFSYNNKELIINETVPNRFSPKSPDKAHLNLHINSLELGDSAVYFCASSQRTGLENTIYFGEGSWLTVV.

This chain links TRBV29-1 with TRBJ2-7; possibly TRBD1 or TRBD2 for D (5 bases each). Germline CDR1 reads SQVTM; CDR2 reads ANQGSEA. The CDR3 covers 15 residues. The V gene lost 1 base and the J gene lost 3 bases, with 16 bases spanning the gap. DNA for the CDR3: TGCAGCGTTGAAGGCGGGCAGGGCTTGGACTACGAGCAGTACTTC. The encoded protein is CSVEGGQGLDYEQYF.

The DNA of the CDR3 is TGCAGTGCTAGTGGACAGATTACAGATACGCAGTATTTT. Translating gives CSASGQITDTQYF. V usage is TRBV20-1 and J usage is TRBJ2-3; a possible D gene is TRBD1 (6 bases). V lost 3 bases and J lost 3, with 10 bases in between. Per the germline V gene, CDR1 is DFQATT and CDR2 is SNEGSKA (reference sequence). The CDR3 has 13 residues.

The chain uses TRBV20-1 and TRBJ2-7; D perhaps matches TRBD1 (6 bases). The CDR3 length is 12 residues. V lost 6 bases to trimming and J lost 3 bases, with 12 bases between them. The V gene's germline CDR1 is DFQATT and CDR2 SNEGSKA (reference sequence). CDR3 in DNA: TGCAGTGCGACGGACAGAGACTACGAGCAGTACTTC. Translation: CSATDRDYEQYF.

The genes are TRBV11-2 and TRBJ2-1; 7 bases are shared with TRBD1. CDR1 SGHAT and CDR2 FQNNGV come from the germline V gene. The CDR3 contains 16 residues. Losses at the gene ends were 0 bases for V and 9 bases for J; bases not matched to a gene: 11. The CDR3 sequence: CASSLEDFRGLSEQFF. For the CDR3, the DNA is TGTGCCAGCAGCTTAGAAGACTTTAGGGGGCTTAGTGAGCAGTTCTTC.